This TCR beta chain was recorded in a study of T cell clonality in common variable immunodeficiency. Broader study findings: Shared TCRbeta clones were fewer between CVID subjects than controls. CVID subjects showed higher TCRbeta clonality than healthy controls.

Sequencing used immunoSEQ multiplex PCR; TCRdb keeps in-frame clones, though not all of them. The counts give roughly 79,000 clones, none of them seen only once; around 0.8% is held by the top ten. Donors gave roughly 5 to 8.5 ml heparinized peripheral whole blood. On this clone: Its antigen remains unknown.

The sequenced sample was peripheral blood mononuclear cells. The sequence derives from a person between 18 and 75 years old in good health.

CDR3 protein: CASSLLPSEQFF. The sequenced part of the CDR3 DNA is TGTGCCAGCAGCCTCCTCCCCTCTGAG. The chain carries TRBV11-3 and TRBJ2-1; D is undetermined. The sequence runs out 3 residues before the end of the CDR3; the remainder is reconstructed from the germline J gene. Trimming removed 5 bases from V and 9 bases from J, with 11 bases in between. The germline gives CDR1 SGHNT, CDR2 YENEEA. The CDR3 extends over 12 amino acids.